The entry below gives a single T cell receptor (beta chain) sequence along with its context. The data were obtained in a study of T cells in Graves' hyperthyroidism and ophthalmopathy. Overall study: Any treatment followed the collection of peripheral blood at initial diagnosis.

The ends lost 4 bases at V and 2 bases at J; junction bases unmatched: 6. The germline gives CDR1 SGHDN, CDR2 FVKESK. CDR3 length: 17 amino acids. TCR beta CDR3 regions were amplified from RNA transcripts. The TCR CDR3 was amplified in a first-round RT-PCR using the HTBI primer set. TCRdb reprocessed the multiplex PCR reads with MiXCR, giving one entry per CDR3 protein. The sample consists of 750,000 to 950,000 distinct CDR3 sequences, 38% of them appearing once. Subjects aged 18 to 65 presented with newly diagnosed hyperthyroidism of less than 2 months' duration. The chain joins TRBV14 to TRBJ1-6; TRBD1 agrees at 9 bases. Sequenced: blood. The TCR originated in a man between 18 and 35 years old with Graves' hyperthyroidism. The CDR3 nucleotides read TGTGCCAGCAGCCGCCGACAGGGGGGCACCTATAATTCACCCCTCCACTTT. It yields the protein CASSRRQGGTYNSPLHF. The entire variable domain, with the rest obtained from reference TRBV14 and TRBJ1-6, is as follows: EAGVTQFPSHSVIEKGQTVTLRCDPISGHDNLYWYRRVMGKEIKFLLHFVKESKQDESGMPNNRFLAERTGGTYSTLKVQPAELEDSGVYFCASSRRQGGTYNSPLHFGNGTRLTVT.